One sample yielded the 10 T cell receptor beta chains listed below, sequenced in a study of control samples from healthy donors and cancer patients. Generated by immunoSEQ multiplex PCR, the TCRdb table keeps only in-frame clones and is missing some. There are roughly 88,000 clones in the sample; around 85% occur only once, and 15% to 20% lies in the top ten. The source material was blood. The origin of the receptors is a man aged 25-45 years in good health.

The chain joins TRBV11-1 to TRBJ2-7, with a possible D match to TRBD1 (6 bases). Trimming shortened V by 5 bases and J by 4 bases, and 18 bases separated the two germline ends. Germline CDR1 reads SGHAT; CDR2 reads FQDESV (reference sequence). This CDR3 has 15 residues. Here the CDR3 reads CASSPDSEVEYEQYF. For the CDR3, the DNA is TGTGCCAGCAGCCCGGACAGCGAAGTCGAATACGAGCAGTACTTC.

The chain is built from TRBV5-6 and TRBJ2-5; 9 bases are shared with TRBD1. Germline loops: CDR1 SGHDT, CDR2 YYEEEE. V lost 0 bases, J lost 4 bases, and 7 bases stayed unmatched. This CDR3 comprises 16 residues. Written as DNA, the CDR3 is TGTGCCAGCAGCTTGGTCCAGGGACAGGGAGGAGAGACCCAGTACTTC. Its translation is CASSLVQGQGGETQYF.

The chain uses TRBV6-5 and TRBJ2-7, with 9 bases fitting TRBD1. CDR3 length equals 15 residues. V dropped 8 bases and J dropped 3; count of bases not matched to a gene: 11. Germline V lookup: CDR1 MNHEY, CDR2 SVGAGI. CDR3 protein: CASRLTGDRVYEQYF. The CDR3 region has the DNA TGTGCCAGCCGGCTTACTGGGGACAGGGTCTACGAGCAGTACTTC.

The CDR3 here is CASTPDSLNQPQHF. CDR3 DNA: TGTGCCAGTACACCGGACAGCCTCAATCAGCCCCAGCATTTT. This chain connects TRBV19 to TRBJ1-5, with a possible D match to TRBD1 (6 bases). Germline CDR1 and CDR2: LNHDA and SQIVND (reference sequence). This CDR3 comprises 14 residues. Between the trimmed V and J ends, which lost 7 bases and 3 bases, there was a span of 13 bases.

The chain has TRBV12-5 and TRBJ1-4; D gene unclear. The germline V and J ends were trimmed by 2 bases and 0 bases, with 7 bases remaining between them. The CDR3 is 15 residues long. CDR1 is LGHNT and CDR2 is FRNRAP in the germline V gene. As DNA, the CDR3 is TGTGCTAGTGGTTTGATAGGAGCAACTAATGAAAAACTGTTTTTT. It yields the protein CASGLIGATNEKLFF.

The chain uses TRBV29-1 and TRBJ1-4; TRBD1 is a possible D gene (6 bases). V was pared by 2 bases and J by 5 bases, with 12 bases between. Germline-derived CDR1 and CDR2 are SQVTM and ANQGSEA. The CDR3 spans 14 residues. The CDR3 loop is CSVELNRVNEKLFF. CDR3 sequence (DNA): TGCAGCGTTGAACTTAACAGGGTGAATGAAAAACTGTTTTTT.

V is TRBV9 and J is TRBJ2-1, with 11 positions matching TRBD1. V shed 3 bases and J 8 bases; nucleotides not matched to a gene: 7. The CDR3 has 15 residues. Germline V CDR1 and CDR2: SGDLS, YYNGEE. The CDR3 region is CASSGRDRGRYEQFF. DNA for the CDR3: TGTGCCAGCAGCGGCCGGGACAGGGGGAGATATGAGCAGTTCTTC.

A few counts support this clone. This chain uses TRBV28 with TRBJ2-7, with D possibly being TRBD1 (6 bases). There are 12 residues in the CDR3. V was trimmed by 7 bases and J by 0 bases, leaving 7 bases between them. Germline V gene lookup returns CDR1 MDHEN and CDR2 SYDVKM. The CDR3 sequence: CASNRASYEQYF. CDR3 in DNA: TGTGCCAGCAACAGGGCCTCCTACGAGCAGTACTTC.

V gene TRBV25-1 combines with J gene TRBJ2-3; D uncertain. This CDR3 has 15 amino acids. Germline V gives CDR1 MGHDK, CDR2 SYGVNS. The V gene lost 5 bases and the J gene lost 2 bases, with 14 bases spanning the gap. CDR3 loop: CASSSFSGLTDTQYF. In DNA form, the CDR3 reads TGTGCCAGCAGTAGCTTTTCGGGCCTCACAGATACGCAGTATTTT.

This chain uses TRBV24-1 with TRBJ2-3; no reliable D call. The CDR3 has 13 residues. Deletions cut 5 bases from V and 0 bases from J, with 5 bases between. Germline V gene lookup returns CDR1 KGHDR and CDR2 SFDVKD. The CDR3 DNA sequence: TGTGCCACCAGTGGAGACAGCACAGATACGCAGTATTTT. Encoded protein: CATSGDSTDTQYF.